A single TCR beta chain is shown here with its context. The data are from a study of blood T cell repertoires in COVID-19. Study-level background: There were acute and convalescent COVID-19 samples, and they came from the United States, Italy and Spain.

Original processing methods: Scientists estimated how many nucleated cells there were by amplifying reference gene primers. Clones were sequenced by immunoSEQ multiplex PCR, and TCRdb holds only the in-frame ones, with some missing. V and J calls and clone size are given by that table; D and trimming were obtained from the DNA. The sample lists 150,000 to 200,000 clones; approximately 90% were seen once. The germline CDR1 and CDR2 sequences are MNHEY and SVGAGI. The length of the CDR3 is 15 residues. The J segment lost 4 bases and the V segment lost 6 bases, leaving 4 bases of the junction unmatched.

This sequence joins TRBV6-5 and TRBJ2-1, with 12 bases that match TRBD2. Sample: peripheral blood. The TCR comes from a man in his late teens or twenties who had recovered from COVID-19. As DNA, the CDR3 is TGTGCCAGCAGATCGGGACTAGCGGGTTACAATGAGCAGTTCTTC. This codes for CASRSGLAGYNEQFF.